One and the same sample provided the 20 T cell receptor beta chains below, sequenced in a study of shared clonotypes between healthy human individuals (dated by TCRdb to the early 2020s). Library generation was performed with the immunoSEQ multiplex PCR assay. The table was pulled from immuneACCESS by TCRdb, which kept in-frame rearrangements only. Such tables lose some clones; where checked, under half of the loss comes from unresolved V genes, and the rest has no known cause. The sample profile shows 500,000 to 700,000 clones; roughly 95% of them were found once. The ten largest clones take up approximately 0.12% of the sample. For the CD8 naive samples, CD45RO-negative cells were positively selected for CCR7, yielding a CD45RA+CCR7+ population from which TemRA cells were excluded. Sequencing used naive CD8+ T cells sorted from blood. The cell subset or site label corresponds to: CD45RA+CCR7+. These receptors were collected from a woman in her 30s in good health.

The rearrangement joins TRBV27 to TRBJ1-1; D might be TRBD1 (5 bases). In germline, CDR1 is MNHEY, CDR2 SMNVEV (reference sequence). Trimming cost V 2 bases and J 6 bases, with 13 bases left between them. The CDR3 covers 14 residues. For the CDR3, the DNA is TGTGCCAGCAGTTTACCCTGGGAGGGGTCTGAAGCTTTCTTT. The encoded protein is CASSLPWEGSEAFF.

This clone showed up just once. J is TRBJ2-7 and V is TRBV9; 9 nucleotides align to TRBD2. V dropped 4 bases and J dropped 2; count of bases not matched to a gene: 4. The CDR3 is made up of 14 amino acids. Germline V gives CDR1 SGDLS, CDR2 YYNGEE. The CDR3 protein is CASSQGLAAYEQYF. For the CDR3, the DNA is TGTGCCAGCAGCCAGGGACTAGCAGCCTACGAGCAGTACTTC.

The V and J genes are TRBV19 and TRBJ2-7; 9 bases map to TRBD1. The length of the CDR3 is 13 residues. The germline CDR1 and CDR2 sequences are LNHDA and SQIVND (reference sequence). V lost 9 bases, J lost 7 bases, and 10 bases stayed unmatched. As DNA, the CDR3 is TGTGCCAGCGCACAGGGGGCGAGTTGGGAGCAGTACTTC. The encoded protein is CASAQGASWEQYF.

This sequence joins TRBV5-1 and TRBJ2-5; D ambiguous. Germline-derived CDR1 and CDR2 are SGHRS and YFSETQ. The CDR3 is 15 amino acids. Trimming left V 1 base short and J 2 bases short, with 12 bases between. CDR3 in DNA: TGCGCCAGCAGCTTGCGAGCCGCATATCAAGAGACCCAGTACTTC. This codes for CASSLRAAYQETQYF.

The V gene is TRBV21-1, the J gene TRBJ1-1; TRBD1 was called by the table and not checked on the DNA. TRBV21-1 is described as a pseudogene. The length of the CDR3 is 12 residues. The CDR3: CASKTGGPQAFF. Here the CDR3 DNA reads TGTGCCAGCAAGACAGGGGGGCCCCAAGCTTTCTTT.

The rearrangement links TRBV19 to TRBJ2-2, with 7 bases identical to TRBD2. Germline CDR1 is LNHDA and CDR2 is SQIVND (reference sequence). This CDR3 is 12 amino acids long. V was pared by 5 bases and J by 6 bases, with 0 bases of the junction left unmatched. CDR3 sequence reads: CASSAGAGELFF. In DNA form, the CDR3 reads TGTGCCAGTAGTGCGGGAGCCGGGGAGCTGTTTTTT. The full variable domain, completed using reference TRBV19 and TRBJ2-2, is DGGITQSPKYLFRKEGQNVTLSCEQNLNHDAMYWYRQDPGQGLRLIYYSQIVNDFQKGDIAEGYSVSREKKESFPLTVTSAQKNPTAFYLCASSAGAGELFFGEGSRLTVL.

The chain uses TRBV28 and TRBJ2-7, with 8 bases aligning to TRBD2. V was pared by 6 bases and J by 3 bases, with 10 bases of the junction left unmatched. Germline CDR1 MDHEN, CDR2 SYDVKM. This CDR3 region has 15 residues. In DNA, the CDR3 is TGTGCCAGCAGACCGGAAGCGGGAGTCTACTACGAGCAGTACTTC. Its translation is CASRPEAGVYYEQYF.

This chain connects TRBV29-1 to TRBJ2-7; 9 positions agree with TRBD2. J gave up 6 bases and V 0 bases, and 3 bases lay outside the gene matches. The CDR3 contains 13 residues. From germline, CDR1 is SQVTM and CDR2 ANQGSEA. The CDR3 coding sequence is TGCAGCGTTGAAGAGCGGGAGGGGATCGAGCAGTACTTC. Its translation: CSVEEREGIEQYF.

The chain recombines TRBV9 with TRBJ1-1; perhaps TRBD1 as D (5 bases). This CDR3 spans 14 amino acids. Per germline, CDR1 SGDLS and CDR2 YYNGEE. The germline V and J ends were trimmed by 4 bases and 0 bases, with 10 bases remaining between them. The CDR3: CASSPQGLNTEAFF. In DNA form, the CDR3 reads TGTGCCAGCAGCCCCCAGGGCCTGAACACTGAAGCTTTCTTT.

J is TRBJ2-3 and V is TRBV5-4; 11 bases agree with TRBD2. This CDR3 spans 17 amino acids. The J segment lost 6 bases and the V segment lost 4 bases, leaving 13 bases of the junction unmatched. Germline CDR1 is SGHNT and CDR2 is YYREEE (reference sequence). This CDR3 is CASSGTLAGVGLDTQYF. CDR3 DNA sequence: TGTGCCAGCAGCGGGACACTAGCGGGAGTGGGGTTGGATACGCAGTATTTT.

This rearrangement joins TRBV7-9 to TRBJ2-7, with D unclear. Germline V lookup: CDR1 SEHNR, CDR2 FQNEAQ (reference sequence). The V end lost 3 bases, the J end lost 3 bases, and 9 bases lay between the germline ends. This CDR3 region has 13 residues. The CDR3 region is CASSFVGFYEQYF. DNA for the CDR3: TGTGCCAGCAGCTTCGTAGGGTTCTACGAGCAGTACTTC.

The rearrangement joins TRBV4-2 to TRBJ2-1, with 11 bases lining up with TRBD2. Losses at the gene ends were 4 bases for V and 6 bases for J; bases not matched to a gene: 5. CDR1 LGHNA and CDR2 YNFKEQ come from the germline V gene. The CDR3 length is 15 residues. The CDR3 DNA sequence: TGTGCCAGCAGCCGAGCAGGGACTAGCGGCAATGAGCAGTTCTTC. It specifies CASSRAGTSGNEQFF.

Remarks on this clone: Additional DNA sequences in this sample encode the identical CDR3. The chain is built from TRBV11-3 and TRBJ2-1, with TRBD2 matching over 12 bases. This CDR3 is 15 amino acids long. The J segment lost 4 bases and the V segment lost 3 bases, leaving 1 base of the junction unmatched. Germline values: CDR1 SGHNT, CDR2 YENEEA. The CDR3 DNA reads TGTGCCAGCAGCTTGACTAGCGGGAGTTACAATGAGCAGTTCTTC. Protein: CASSLTSGSYNEQFF.

The chain links TRBV6-5 to TRBJ2-3; D gene uncertain. This CDR3 comprises 16 residues. V was pared by 0 bases and J by 2 bases, with 12 bases between. Germline-derived CDR1 and CDR2 are MNHEY and SVGAGI. The chain's CDR3 is CASSYSKTTLTDTQYF. The CDR3 bases are TGTGCCAGCAGTTACTCGAAAACTACCCTCACAGATACGCAGTATTTT.

The chain combines TRBV6-6 with TRBJ2-7; a possible D gene is TRBD1 (5 bases). CDR3 length equals 13 residues. V dropped 6 bases and J dropped 3 bases, with 12 bases sitting between them. Per germline, CDR1 MNHNY and CDR2 SVGAGI (reference sequence). In DNA form, the CDR3 reads TGTGCCAGCAGCCCCGACAGCCGCTACGAGCAGTACTTC. Translation: CASSPDSRYEQYF.

J is TRBJ2-5 and V is TRBV10-3; the match to TRBD2 covers 14 bases. V dropped 5 bases and J dropped 2; count of bases not matched to a gene: 7. The CDR3 runs to 17 residues. Germline V CDR1 and CDR2: ENHRY, SYGVKD. CDR3 sequence (DNA): TGTGCCATCAGTTTGGGACTAGCGGGAGAGGAGCAAGAGACCCAGTACTTC. Encoded protein: CAISLGLAGEEQETQYF.

Points on this clone: This same CDR3 is encoded by further DNA sequences in the sample. The genes are TRBV28 and TRBJ2-7, with 9 bases identical to TRBD1. Per the germline V gene, CDR1 is MDHEN and CDR2 is SYDVKM. The CDR3 totals 14 residues. V was pared by 9 bases and J by 1 base, with 7 bases of the junction left unmatched. CDR3 sequence reads: CASSPGTGSYEQYF. For the CDR3, the DNA is TGTGCCAGTTCCCCGGGGACAGGGTCCTACGAGCAGTACTTC.

The chain couples TRBV4-1 to TRBJ2-1, with TRBD2 as a possible D gene (6 bases). Germline CDR1 and CDR2: MGHRA and YSYEKL. CDR3 size: 14 residues. Trimming pared 8 bases from V and 5 bases from J, leaving 16 bases between. The CDR3 spells CASGIRSGDNEQFF. The CDR3 coding sequence is TGCGCCAGCGGGATAAGATCGGGGGACAATGAGCAGTTCTTC.

The chain couples TRBV19 to TRBJ2-7, with a weak D call TRBD1 (6 bases). In germline, CDR1 is LNHDA, CDR2 SQIVND (reference sequence). Deletions cut 5 bases from V and 4 bases from J, with 9 bases between. This CDR3 region has 12 residues. The DNA of the CDR3 is TGTGCCAGTAGTGTGGACAGTTACGAGCAGTACTTC. Its protein is CASSVDSYEQYF.

This clone showed up just once. V usage is TRBV27 and J usage is TRBJ1-3; no clear D gene. The CDR3 covers 18 residues. Trimming shortened V by 2 bases and J by 0 bases, and 17 bases separated the two germline ends. Germline V CDR1 and CDR2: MNHEY, SMNVEV (reference sequence). The CDR3: CASSLNPRGSSSGNTIYF. CDR3 DNA: TGTGCCAGCAGTTTAAATCCTCGAGGGTCGAGCTCTGGAAACACCATATATTTT.